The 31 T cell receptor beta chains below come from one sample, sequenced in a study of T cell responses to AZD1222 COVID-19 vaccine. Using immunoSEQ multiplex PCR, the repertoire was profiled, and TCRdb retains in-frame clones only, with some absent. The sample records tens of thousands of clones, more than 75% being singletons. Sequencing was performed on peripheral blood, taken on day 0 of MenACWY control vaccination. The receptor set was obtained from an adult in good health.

CDR3 coding DNA: TGTGTAGTTCGGCAGGGGGCTGAAAAACTGTTTTTT. It yields the protein CVVRQGAEKLFF. This chain connects TRBV7-9 to TRBJ1-4, with 8 bases aligning to TRBD1. The CDR3 loop spans 12 amino acids. From germline, CDR1 is SEHNR and CDR2 FQNEAQ (reference sequence).

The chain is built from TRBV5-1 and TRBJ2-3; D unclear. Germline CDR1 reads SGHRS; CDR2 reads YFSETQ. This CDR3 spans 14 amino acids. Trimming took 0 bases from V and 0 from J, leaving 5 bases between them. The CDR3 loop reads CASSLDGSTDTQYF. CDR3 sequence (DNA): TGCGCCAGCAGCTTGGACGGCAGCACAGATACGCAGTATTTT.

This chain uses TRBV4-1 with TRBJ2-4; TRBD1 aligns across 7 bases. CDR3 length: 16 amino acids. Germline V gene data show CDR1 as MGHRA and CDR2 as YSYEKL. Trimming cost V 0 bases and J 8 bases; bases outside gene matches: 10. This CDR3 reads CASSQDTTGEWDIQYF. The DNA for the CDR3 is TGCGCCAGCAGCCAAGACACTACAGGGGAGTGGGACATTCAGTACTTC.

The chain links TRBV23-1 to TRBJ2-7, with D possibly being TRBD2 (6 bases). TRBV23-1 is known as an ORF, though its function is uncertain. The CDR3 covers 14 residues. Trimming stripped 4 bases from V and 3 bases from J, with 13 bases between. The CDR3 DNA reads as TGCGCCAGCAGTCCTCGGGGGATCGGCTACGAGCAGTACTTC. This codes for CASSPRGIGYEQYF.

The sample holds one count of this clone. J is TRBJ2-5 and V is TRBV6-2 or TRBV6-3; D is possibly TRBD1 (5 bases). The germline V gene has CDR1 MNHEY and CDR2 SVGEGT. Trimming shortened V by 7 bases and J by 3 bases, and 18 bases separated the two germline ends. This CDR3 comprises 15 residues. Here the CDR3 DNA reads TGTGCCAGCACCCCCTCGTTCCAGGGTAAAGAGACCCAGTACTTC. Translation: CASTPSFQGKETQYF.

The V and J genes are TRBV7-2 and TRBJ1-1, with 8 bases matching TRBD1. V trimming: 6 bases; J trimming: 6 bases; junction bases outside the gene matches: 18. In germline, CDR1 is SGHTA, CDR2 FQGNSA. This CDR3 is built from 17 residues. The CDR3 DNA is TGTGCCAGCAGGCTTCCGAGACAGGGGTCAAGTGGCGCTGAAGCTTTCTTT. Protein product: CASRLPRQGSSGAEAFF.

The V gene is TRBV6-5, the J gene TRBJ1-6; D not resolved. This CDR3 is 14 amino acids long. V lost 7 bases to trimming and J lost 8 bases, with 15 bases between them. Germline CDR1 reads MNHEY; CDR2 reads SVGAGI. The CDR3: CASNPDARDSPLHF. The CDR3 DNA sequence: TGTGCCAGCAACCCGGACGCTCGTGATTCACCCCTCCACTTT.

The CDR3 DNA is TGTGCCAGCGGCGAGGGACGGCAAGAGACCCAGTACTTC. Translated, it gives CASGEGRQETQYF. This chain connects TRBV19 to TRBJ2-5, with D perhaps matching TRBD1 or TRBD2 (5 bases each). This CDR3 comprises 13 residues. The germline V gene encodes CDR1 LNHDA and CDR2 SQIVND (reference sequence). Trimming removed 9 bases from V and 2 bases from J, with 13 bases in between.

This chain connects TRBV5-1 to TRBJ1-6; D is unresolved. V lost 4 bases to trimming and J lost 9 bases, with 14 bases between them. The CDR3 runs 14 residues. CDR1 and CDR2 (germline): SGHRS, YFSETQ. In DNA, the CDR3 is TGCGCCAGCAGCCAAGACACGGGTGGTTCACCCCTCCACTTT. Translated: CASSQDTGGSPLHF. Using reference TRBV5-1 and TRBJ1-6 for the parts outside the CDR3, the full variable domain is KAGVTQTPRYLIKTRGQQVTLSCSPISGHRSVSWYQQTPGQGLQFLFEYFSETQRNKGNFPGRFSGRQFSNSRSEMNVSTLELGDSALYLCASSQDTGGSPLHFGNGTRLTVT.

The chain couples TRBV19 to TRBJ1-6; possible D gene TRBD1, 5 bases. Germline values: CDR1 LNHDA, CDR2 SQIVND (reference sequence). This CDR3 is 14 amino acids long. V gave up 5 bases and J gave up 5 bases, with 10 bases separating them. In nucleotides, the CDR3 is TGTGCCAGTAGTGGCGGGGGGGATAATTCACCCCTCCACTTT. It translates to CASSGGGDNSPLHF.

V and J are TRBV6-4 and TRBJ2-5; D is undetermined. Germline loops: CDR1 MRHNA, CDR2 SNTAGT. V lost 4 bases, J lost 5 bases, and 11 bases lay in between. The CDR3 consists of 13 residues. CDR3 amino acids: CASSVAAWETQYF. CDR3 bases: TGTGCCAGCAGTGTGGCTGCATGGGAGACCCAGTACTTC.

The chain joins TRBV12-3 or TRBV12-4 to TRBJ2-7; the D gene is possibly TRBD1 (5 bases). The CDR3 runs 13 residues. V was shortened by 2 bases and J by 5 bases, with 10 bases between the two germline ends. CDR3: CASSLQGPHEQYF. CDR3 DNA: TGTGCCAGCAGTTTACAGGGTCCCCACGAGCAGTACTTC.

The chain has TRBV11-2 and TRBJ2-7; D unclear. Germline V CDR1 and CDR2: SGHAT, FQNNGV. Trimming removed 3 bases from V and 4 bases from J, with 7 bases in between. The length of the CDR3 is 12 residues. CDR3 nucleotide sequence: TGTGCCAGCAGCTTGGTGGGGTACGAGCAGTACTTC. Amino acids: CASSLVGYEQYF.

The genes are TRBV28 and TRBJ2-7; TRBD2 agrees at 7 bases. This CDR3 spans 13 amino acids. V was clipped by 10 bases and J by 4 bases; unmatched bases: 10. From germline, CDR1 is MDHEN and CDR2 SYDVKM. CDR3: CAIHGGSRYEQYF. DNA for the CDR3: TGTGCCATTCATGGCGGGAGCAGATACGAGCAGTACTTC.

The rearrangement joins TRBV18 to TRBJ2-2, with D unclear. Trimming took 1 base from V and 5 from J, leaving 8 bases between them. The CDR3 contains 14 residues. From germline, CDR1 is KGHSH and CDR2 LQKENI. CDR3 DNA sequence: TGTGCCAGCTCACCACAGTCCGTTACCGGGGAGCTGTTTTTT. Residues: CASSPQSVTGELFF.

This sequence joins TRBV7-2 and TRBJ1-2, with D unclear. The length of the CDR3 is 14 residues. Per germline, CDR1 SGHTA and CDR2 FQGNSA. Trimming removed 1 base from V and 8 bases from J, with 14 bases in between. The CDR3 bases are TGTGCCAGCAGCTTAGATACGGGAATAGACGGCTACACCTTC. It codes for CASSLDTGIDGYTF. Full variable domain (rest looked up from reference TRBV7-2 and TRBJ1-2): GAGVSQSPSNKVTEKGKDVELRCDPISGHTALYWYRQSLGQGLEFLIYFQGNSAPDKSGLPSDRFSAERTGGSVSTLTIQRTQQEDSAVYLCASSLDTGIDGYTFGSGTRLTVV.

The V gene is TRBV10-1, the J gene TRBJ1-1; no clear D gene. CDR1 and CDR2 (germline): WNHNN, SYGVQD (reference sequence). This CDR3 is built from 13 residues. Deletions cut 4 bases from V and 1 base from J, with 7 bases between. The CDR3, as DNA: TGCGCCAGCAGTGTGACACGGAACACTGAAGCTTTCTTT. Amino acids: CASSVTRNTEAFF.

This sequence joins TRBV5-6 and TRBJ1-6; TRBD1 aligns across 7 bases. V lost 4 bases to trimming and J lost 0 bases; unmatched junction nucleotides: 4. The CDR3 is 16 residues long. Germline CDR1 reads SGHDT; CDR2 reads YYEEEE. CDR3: CASSEQGSSYNSPLHF. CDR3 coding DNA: TGTGCCAGCAGCGAACAGGGGAGCTCCTATAATTCACCCCTCCACTTT.

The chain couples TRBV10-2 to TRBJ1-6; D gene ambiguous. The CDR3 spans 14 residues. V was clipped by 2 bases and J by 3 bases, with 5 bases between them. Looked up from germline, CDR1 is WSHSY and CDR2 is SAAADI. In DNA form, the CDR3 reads TGCGCCAGCAGTGAGGGTGTCTATAATTCACCCCTCCACTTT. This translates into CASSEGVYNSPLHF.

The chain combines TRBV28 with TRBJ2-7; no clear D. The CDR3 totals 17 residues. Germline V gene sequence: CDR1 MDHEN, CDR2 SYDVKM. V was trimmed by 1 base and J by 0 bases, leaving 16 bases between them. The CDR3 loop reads CASSLSPPGLLSYEQYF. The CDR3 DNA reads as TGTGCCAGCAGTTTATCGCCCCCTGGCCTCCTCTCCTACGAGCAGTACTTC.

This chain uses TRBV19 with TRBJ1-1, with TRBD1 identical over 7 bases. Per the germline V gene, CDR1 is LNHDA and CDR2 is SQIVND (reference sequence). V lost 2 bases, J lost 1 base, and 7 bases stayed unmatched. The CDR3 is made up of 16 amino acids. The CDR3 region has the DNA TGTGCCAGTAGTATAAAAACAGGGGCAGGGAACACTGAAGCTTTCTTT. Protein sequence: CASSIKTGAGNTEAFF.

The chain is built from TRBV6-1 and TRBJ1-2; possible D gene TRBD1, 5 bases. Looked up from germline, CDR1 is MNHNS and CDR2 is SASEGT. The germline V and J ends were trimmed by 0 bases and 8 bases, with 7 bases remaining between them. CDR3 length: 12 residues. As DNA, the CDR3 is TGTGCCAGCAGTGAAGCGACAGACGGCTACACCTTC. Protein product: CASSEATDGYTF.

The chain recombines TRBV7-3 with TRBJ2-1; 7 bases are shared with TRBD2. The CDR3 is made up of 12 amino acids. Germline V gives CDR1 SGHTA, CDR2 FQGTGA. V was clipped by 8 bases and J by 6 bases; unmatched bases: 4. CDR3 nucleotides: TGTGCCAGCTCTTCTAGCGGCAATGAGCAGTTCTTC. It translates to CASSSSGNEQFF.

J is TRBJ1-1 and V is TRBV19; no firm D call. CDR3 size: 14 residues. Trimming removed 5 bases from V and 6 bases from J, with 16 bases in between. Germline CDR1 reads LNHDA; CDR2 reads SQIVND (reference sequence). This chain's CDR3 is CASSRPPGGPEAFF. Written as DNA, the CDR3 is TGTGCCAGTAGTCGGCCTCCCGGTGGGCCTGAAGCTTTCTTT. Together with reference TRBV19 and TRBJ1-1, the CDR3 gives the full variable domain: DGGITQSPKYLFRKEGQNVTLSCEQNLNHDAMYWYRQDPGQGLRLIYYSQIVNDFQKGDIAEGYSVSREKKESFPLTVTSAQKNPTAFYLCASSRPPGGPEAFFGQGTRLTVV.

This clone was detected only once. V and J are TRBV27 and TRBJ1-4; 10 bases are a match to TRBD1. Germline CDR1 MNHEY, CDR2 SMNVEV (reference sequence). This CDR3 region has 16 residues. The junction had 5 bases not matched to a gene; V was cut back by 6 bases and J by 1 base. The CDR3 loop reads CASSPRTGGTNEKLFF. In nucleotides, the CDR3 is TGTGCCAGCAGCCCAAGGACAGGGGGAACTAATGAAAAACTGTTTTTT.

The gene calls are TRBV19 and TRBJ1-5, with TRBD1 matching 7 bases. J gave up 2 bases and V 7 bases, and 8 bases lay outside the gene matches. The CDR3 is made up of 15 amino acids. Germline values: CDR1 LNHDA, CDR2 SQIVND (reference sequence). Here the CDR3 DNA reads TGTGCCAGTAACAGACAGGGCCTGGGCAATCAGCCCCAGCATTTT. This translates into CASNRQGLGNQPQHF.

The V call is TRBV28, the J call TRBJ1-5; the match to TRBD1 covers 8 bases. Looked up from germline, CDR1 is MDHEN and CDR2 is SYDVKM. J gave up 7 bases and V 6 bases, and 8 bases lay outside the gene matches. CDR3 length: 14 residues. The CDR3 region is CASRSTGAGQPQHF. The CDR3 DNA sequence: TGTGCCAGCAGGTCGACAGGGGCCGGGCAGCCCCAGCATTTT.

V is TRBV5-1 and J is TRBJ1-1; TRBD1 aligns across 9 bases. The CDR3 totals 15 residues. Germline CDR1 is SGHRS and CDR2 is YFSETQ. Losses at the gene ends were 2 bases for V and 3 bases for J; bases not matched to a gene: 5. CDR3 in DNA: TGCGCCAGCAGCTTACAGGGGGCTGGCGACACTGAAGCTTTCTTT. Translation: CASSLQGAGDTEAFF.

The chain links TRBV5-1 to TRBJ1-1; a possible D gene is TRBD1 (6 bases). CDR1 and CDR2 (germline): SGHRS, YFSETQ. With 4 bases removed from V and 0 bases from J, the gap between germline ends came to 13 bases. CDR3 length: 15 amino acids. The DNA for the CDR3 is TGCGCCAGCAGCCCCGGGGGCGCAGTGAACACTGAAGCTTTCTTT. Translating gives CASSPGGAVNTEAFF.

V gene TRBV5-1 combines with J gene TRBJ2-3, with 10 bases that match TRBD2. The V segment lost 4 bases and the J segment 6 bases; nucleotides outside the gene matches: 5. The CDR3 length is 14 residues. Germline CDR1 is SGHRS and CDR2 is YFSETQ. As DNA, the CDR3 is TGCGCCAGCAGCCCTGGGACTAGCGATGATACGCAGTATTTT. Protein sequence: CASSPGTSDDTQYF.

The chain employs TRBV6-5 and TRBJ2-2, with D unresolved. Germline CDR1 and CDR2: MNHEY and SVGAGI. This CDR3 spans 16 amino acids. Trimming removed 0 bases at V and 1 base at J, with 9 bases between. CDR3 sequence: CASSYSILLNTGELFF. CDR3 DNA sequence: TGTGCCAGCAGTTACTCGATACTTCTGAACACCGGGGAGCTGTTTTTT.